The clone carrying this T cell receptor (beta chain) has a count of ten or more. Antigen: not known. The CDR3 runs 15 residues. The V gene end was trimmed by 7 bases and the J gene end by 6 bases; junction bases not matched to a gene: 10. The sample belongs to a study of regulatory T cells in long-lasting Graves disease. Study results and caveats: Newly diagnosed patients had higher TCR diversity than persistent Graves' patients did.

Library construction for TCR beta used iRepertoire HTBI primers and Arm-PCR of CDR3 regions. TCRdb redid the calling of the multiplex PCR reads with MiXCR, one entry per CDR3 protein. The sample gives approximately 310,000 distinct CDR3 sequences, over 15% of which show up once; about 38% is in the top ten. Time point denoted: newly diagnosed GD, antithyroid drugs for less than 3 months. PBMCs were the source of the RNA used for TCR sequencing. American Thyroid Association guidelines defined Graves' disease diagnosis. V and J are TRBV12-3 or TRBV12-4 and TRBJ2-1, with 9 bases matching TRBD2. Sample: peripheral blood mononuclear cells (PBMCs), taken at new diagnosis, from a patient treated with antithyroid drugs. The receptor's source is a female donor with Graves disease. As DNA, the CDR3 is TGTGCCAGCACCCCTGGGCTAGCGGGAACCAATGAGCAGTTCTTC. Its protein product is CASTPGLAGTNEQFF.